A selection of T cell receptor beta chains follows, all from one sample in a study of cytomegalovirus exposure and HLA in healthy donors. Libraries were prepared by immunoSEQ multiplex PCR; TCRdb keeps only in-frame clonotypes and omits some of them. This sample's clone table lists over 60,000 clones. Sequenced material: PBMCs. These receptors were obtained from a female donor in good health and CMV-seropositive. CDR3s include the opening cysteine and the closing phenylalanine or tryptophan. A D gene is named only where the DNA matches it firmly.

CDR3 protein	CDR3 DNA	V gene	J gene	D gene
CASSDGKRPWDTQYF	TGTGCCAGTAGTGACGGGAAGCGGCCGTGGGATACGCAGTATTTT	TRBV19	TRBJ2-3	-
CASSDGGDRSYGYTF	TGTGCCAGTAGTGATGGGGGTGACAGGAGCTATGGCTACACCTTC	TRBV19	TRBJ1-2	-
CASSYSRGPSTGELFF	TGTGCCAGCAGTTACTCCCGAGGGCCGAGCACCGGGGAGCTGTTTTTT	TRBV6-5	TRBJ2-2	-
CAWSEGLGQPQHF	TGTGCCTGGAGTGAGGGACTAGGCCAGCCCCAGCATTTT	TRBV30	TRBJ1-5	-
CSFDRLAGKSYNEQFF	TGCAGCTTCGATCGACTAGCGGGGAAGTCCTACAATGAGCAGTTCTTC	TRBV29-1	TRBJ2-1	TRBD2
CASSRDRGKNTEAFF	TGTGCCAGTTCCCGGGACAGGGGGAAGAACACTGAAGCTTTCTTT	TRBV27	TRBJ1-1	TRBD1
CASSLQGGRQPQHF	TGTGCCAGCAGCTTACAGGGCGGACGGCAGCCCCAGCATTTT	TRBV5-6	TRBJ1-5	-
CASRTKGSQETQYF	TGCGCCAGCAGAACGAAGGGGTCCCAAGAGACCCAGTACTTC	TRBV5-1	TRBJ2-5	-
CAVRWGDASSDQYF	TGTGCTGTCCGTTGGGGGGACGCCTCCTCCGACCAGTACTTC	TRBV6-6	TRBJ2-5	-
CAWKTGLNTEAFF	TGTGCCTGGAAGACAGGACTGAACACTGAAGCTTTCTTT	TRBV30	TRBJ1-1	-
CASSYSGQGTNQPQHF	TGTGCCAGCAGTTACTCCGGACAGGGAACCAATCAGCCCCAGCATTTT	TRBV6-6	TRBJ1-5	TRBD1
CASSLASKTETQYF	TGTGCCAGCAGCTTGGCTAGTAAGACGGAGACCCAGTACTTC	TRBV5-6	TRBJ2-5	-
CASSPGVSSETQYF	TGTGCCAGCAGCCCCGGGGTTAGCTCGGAGACCCAGTACTTC	TRBV7-2	TRBJ2-5	-
CASSSIRQGDYNEQFF	TGTGCCAGCAGTTCAATTCGACAGGGGGACTACAATGAGCAGTTCTTC	TRBV6-5	TRBJ2-1	TRBD1
CASSSARGLNNNQPQHF	TGTGCCAGCAGCTCCGCGAGGGGGCTGAACAACAATCAGCCCCAGCATTTT	TRBV5-6	TRBJ1-5	TRBD1
CASSYGQTYEQYF	TGTGCCAGCAGTTATGGGCAGACCTACGAGCAGTACTTC	TRBV6-5	TRBJ2-7	-
CASRLIAGANTGELFF	TGCGCCAGCAGACTTATCGCGGGAGCGAACACCGGGGAGCTGTTTTTT	TRBV5-1	TRBJ2-2	TRBD2
CASSGGAAKNIQYF	TGTGCCAGCAGCGGGGGGGCAGCCAAAAACATTCAGTACTTC	TRBV5-4	TRBJ2-4	-
CASSPRYQGDTEAFF	TGCGCCAGCTCACCACGGTATCAGGGGGACACTGAAGCTTTCTTT	TRBV18	TRBJ1-1	TRBD1
CASSPYRSGELFF	TGTGCCAGCAGCCCTTACAGGTCCGGGGAGCTGTTTTTT	TRBV14	TRBJ2-2	-
CASSPEAGGFTDTQYF	TGTGCCAGCTCACCAGAGGCGGGAGGTTTCACAGATACGCAGTATTTT	TRBV18	TRBJ2-3	TRBD2
CASSQDNRATFSGTIYF	TGCGCCAGCAGCCAAGATAACAGGGCCACGTTCAGCGGCACCATATATTTT	TRBV4-1	TRBJ1-3	-
CASSGMTGVNEQFF	TGTGCCAGCAGTGGGATGACAGGGGTCAATGAGCAGTTCTTC	TRBV6-1	TRBJ2-1	TRBD1
CAIRRIAGGSDTQYF	TGTGCCATCAGGCGGATAGCGGGGGGGTCAGATACGCAGTATTTT	TRBV10-3	TRBJ2-3	TRBD2
CASSLQGGGYTF	TGTGCCAGCAGCTTACAGGGTGGAGGCTACACCTTC	TRBV5-5	TRBJ1-2	-
CASSGGGNTEAFF	TGTGCCAGCAGTGGGGGGGGGAACACTGAAGCTTTCTTT	TRBV25-1	TRBJ1-1	-
CASSFQSQGTNYGYTF	TGTGCCAGCAGCTTCCAATCACAGGGTACTAACTATGGCTACACCTTC	TRBV5-6	TRBJ1-2	-
CASSITREAREQYF	TGTGCCAGCAGCATTACCAGGGAAGCGCGGGAGCAGTACTTC	TRBV28	TRBJ2-7	-
CASTRQGGSYEQYF	TGTGCCAGCACCCGACAGGGTGGGTCCTACGAGCAGTACTTC	TRBV6-1	TRBJ2-7	TRBD1
CASSYSGGSSHNEQFF	TGTGCCAGCAGTTACTCTGGCGGGAGTTCCCACAATGAGCAGTTCTTC	TRBV6-6	TRBJ2-1	TRBD2
CASSLGQGANTGELFF	TGTGCCAGCAGCTTAGGGCAGGGGGCTAACACCGGGGAGCTGTTTTTT	TRBV7-9	TRBJ2-2	TRBD1
CASSLAGTGERLGFEQYF	TGTGCCAGCTCACTGGCCGGGACAGGCGAAAGGTTGGGCTTCGAGCAGTACTTC	TRBV18	TRBJ2-7	TRBD1
CASSQDETGSTDTQYF	TGCGCCAGCAGCCAAGACGAGACAGGGAGCACAGATACGCAGTATTTT	TRBV4-1	TRBJ2-3	TRBD1
CASSQSTANYGYTF	TGCGCCAGCAGCCAATCAACTGCTAACTATGGCTACACCTTC	TRBV4-3	TRBJ1-2	-
CASSLEAGRMNTEAFF	TGTGCCAGCAGTTTGGAGGCAGGGAGGATGAACACTGAAGCTTTCTTT	TRBV27	TRBJ1-1	-
CASSSLPGPTMWEGRETQYF	TGTGCCAGCAGTTCCCTACCGGGACCCACTATGTGGGAGGGCCGAGAGACCCAGTACTTC	TRBV28	TRBJ2-5	TRBD2
CASSSGGYYGYTF	TGTGCCAGCAGTTCCGGGGGGTACTATGGCTACACCTTC	TRBV28	TRBJ1-2	-
CASSSLGQGRLQETQYF	TGTGCCAGCTCTTCCTTGGGACAGGGAAGGTTACAAGAGACCCAGTACTTC	TRBV18	TRBJ2-5	TRBD1
CASSRNQPQHF	TGTGCCAGCAGTCGGAATCAGCCCCAGCATTTT	TRBV28	TRBJ1-5	-
CASSLEGGRARFNEQFF	TGCGCCAGCAGCTTGGAAGGGGGCAGGGCGCGCTTTAATGAGCAGTTCTTC	TRBV5-1	TRBJ2-1	TRBD1
CASRPGTVTINYGYTF	TGTGCCAGCAGACCCGGGACAGTGACAATTAACTATGGCTACACCTTC	TRBV7-2	TRBJ1-2	TRBD1
CAWSRSGGPITYEQYF	TGTGCCTGGAGTCGTAGCGGGGGGCCTATAACCTACGAGCAGTACTTC	TRBV30	TRBJ2-7	TRBD2
CASSSYLAGSGSEQFF	TGTGCCAGCAGTTCCTACCTAGCGGGGTCCGGGAGTGAGCAGTTCTTC	TRBV6-5	TRBJ2-1	TRBD2